This TCR beta chain was profiled in a study of T cells in Graves' hyperthyroidism and ophthalmopathy. The V and J ends lost 6 bases and 6 bases, in that order; junction bases with no gene match: 10. This CDR3 has 14 residues. This clonotype was recorded at least ten times. What it recognizes is unknown. TCR beta CDR3 sequences were amplified from RNA transcripts. Initially, a first-round RT-PCR of the TCR CDR3 employed the HTBI primer set. Via MiXCR, TCRdb re-called the multiplex PCR reads, giving one row per CDR3 protein. Among hundreds of thousands of distinct CDR3 sequences, 20% to 25% were seen once, and the ten largest hold around a third. The study included ophthalmopathy patients with Clinical Activity Score at least 3, NOSPECS grade at least 4 and duration under 3 months. Findings and caveats of the study: Before onset, by a median of approximately 5.9 months, the model predicted ophthalmopathy. Among clonotypes expanded in thyroid above 0.001, most were also found in blood.

The source of this sequence is a man aged 30 to 39 with Graves' ophthalmopathy. The chain recombines TRBV12-3 or TRBV12-4 with TRBJ2-7; TRBD1 matches at 8 bases. Sample: blood. CDR3 nucleotides: TGTGCCAGCAGCCAACAGGGGGTGGGGCGCGAGCAGTACTTC. Translation gives CASSQQGVGREQYF.